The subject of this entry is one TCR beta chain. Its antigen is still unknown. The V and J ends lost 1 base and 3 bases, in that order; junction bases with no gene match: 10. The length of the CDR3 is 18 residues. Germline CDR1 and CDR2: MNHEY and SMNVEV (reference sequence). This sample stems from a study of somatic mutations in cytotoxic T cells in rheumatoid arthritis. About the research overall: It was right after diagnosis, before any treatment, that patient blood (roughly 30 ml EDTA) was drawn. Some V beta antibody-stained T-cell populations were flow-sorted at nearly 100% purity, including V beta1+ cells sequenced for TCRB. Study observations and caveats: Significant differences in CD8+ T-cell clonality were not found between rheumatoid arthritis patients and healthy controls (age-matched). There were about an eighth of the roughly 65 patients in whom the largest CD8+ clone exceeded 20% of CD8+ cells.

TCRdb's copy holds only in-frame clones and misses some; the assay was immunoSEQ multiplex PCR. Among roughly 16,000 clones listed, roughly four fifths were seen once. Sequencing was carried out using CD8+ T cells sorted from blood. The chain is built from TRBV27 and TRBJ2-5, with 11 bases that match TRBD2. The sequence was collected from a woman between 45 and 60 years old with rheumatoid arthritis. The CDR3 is CASSLYIPGTSGEETQYF. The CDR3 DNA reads TGTGCCAGCAGTTTATATATACCCGGGACTAGCGGAGAAGAGACCCAGTACTTC.